This paragraph reports one T cell receptor (beta chain). Its antigen is still unknown. Per-base qualities were not stored, and no clone one base away is much larger. The data were obtained in a study of blood T cell repertoires in COVID-19 (TCRdb year 2020). Regarding the research as a whole: Collaborator samples came from the United States, Italy and Spain and covered acute and convalescent phases of COVID-19. The samples were drawn from two sources: the first 160 participants of the ongoing ImmuneRACE study, and 950 to 1,500 subjects contributed by 6 global collaborators. The material from the prospective study consisted of cDNA or gDNA derived from T cells, B-cell-depleted T cells, or PBMCs. The sample metadata nearly always contained a de-identified subject ID, COVID-19 status, age in years and sex. Deeply sampled blood TCRbeta repertoires from subjects exposed to, actively infected with, or recovered from COVID-19 were included in the dataset. HLA class I and class II types, where available, came from metadata supplied by the sample provider rather than from assay-based typing. The repertoires were made available in a free public database intended to serve as a resource for research on the immune response to SARS-CoV-2. Broader findings and caveats from the paper: Clinical and demographic metadata were provided uncurated, with the amount varying by source and participant.

TCRbeta CDR3 regions were amplified from genomic DNA using the immunoSEQ Assay, a bias-controlled multiplex PCR. The source study handled its data this way. The number of nucleated cells in each sample was estimated from the amplification of reference gene primers within the assay. Sequence reads were collapsed and filtered to measure the absolute abundance of every unique TCRbeta CDR3 rearrangement. For each sample, productive Simpson clonality was calculated by taking the square root of Simpson's diversity index across productive rearrangements. Sourced from immuneACCESS, this table was stored by TCRdb with only in-frame sequences that have V and J called. A share of the clones is absent; for the studies checked, an unresolved V gene accounts for under half, and the remainder has no known explanation. V, J and clone size are those of that table, while D and trimming were read from the DNA. Present in this sample are fewer than 130,000 clones, approximately 62% of which were seen just once. Clones ranked in the top ten supply roughly 6% of the sample.

Whole blood was collected in K2EDTA tubes by collaborating institutions according to the institutions' own protocols. For TCRbeta analysis, collaborators shipped samples in one of three forms: frozen whole blood, isolated PBMCs, or DNA extracted from either of those sample types. V and J are trimmed by 5 bases and 4 bases, and the gene matches miss 3 bases of the junction. There are 13 amino acids in the CDR3, from cysteine to phenylalanine inclusive. Just CDR3 DNA is preserved here, 39 bases in frame from base 1. Taken from the germline V gene, the CDR1 and CDR2 loops are SGHAT and FQNNGV. This receptor was obtained from a man of 80 years or more with acute or convalescent COVID-19. The sequence is built from TRBV11-2 and TRBJ2-7, and 9 bases in between align with TRBD2. The sample was peripheral blood. The DNA sequence reads TGTGCCAGCAGCCCCGGACTAGCGTACGAGCAGTACTTC. Its translation reads: CASSPGLAYEQYF. Here the CDR3 is joined to the reference TRBV11-2 and TRBJ2-7 genes, and the full variable domain is: EAGVAQSPRYKIIEKRQSVAFWCNPISGHATLYWYQQILGQGPKLLIQFQNNGVVDDSQLPKDRFSAERLKGVDSTLKIQPAKLEDSAVYLCASSPGLAYEQYFGPGTRLTVT.